This record looks at one T cell receptor beta chain sequence and its context. The antigen is undetermined. The ends lost 7 bases at V and 5 bases at J; junction bases unmatched: 10. Germline CDR1 and CDR2: LNHDA and SQIVND (reference sequence). This CDR3 has 14 residues. Via MiXCR, TCRdb re-called the multiplex PCR reads, giving one row per CDR3 protein. Of about 180,000 distinct CDR3 sequences listed, about 33% are singletons. The data stem from a study of breast tumors, draining lymph nodes, adjacent tissues. The study's findings and limits: That most tumor T cells come from lymph nodes remained unproven. Compared with lymph nodes, tumors were less diverse; compared with nontumor tissue, more.

The lymph nodes were axillary draining lymph nodes from breast cancer patients. V and J are TRBV19 and TRBJ1-1, with 7 nucleotides matching TRBD1. The sequence came from a female donor with breast cancer. Some clones in this sample may be carry-over from other donors' samples. Sequencing used axillary lymph node tissue. The CDR3 region has the DNA TGTGCCAGTACTCATAGGGGGCAGGGGACTGAAGCTTTCTTT. Protein product: CASTHRGQGTEAFF.